This T cell receptor (beta chain) was recorded in a study of blood T cell repertoires in COVID-19. Study-level information: Material from acute and convalescent COVID-19 was sourced from the United States, Italy and Spain. The cDNA or gDNA used as material had been derived from T cells, B-cell-depleted T cells, or PBMCs.

Using immunoSEQ multiplex PCR, the repertoire was profiled, and TCRdb retains in-frame clones only, with some absent. The sample consists of 200,000 or so clones, 80% to 90% of them appearing once. The CDR3 covers 11 residues. Germline V CDR1 and CDR2: MNHEY, SMNVEV (reference sequence). V shed 6 bases and J shed 7 bases, with 4 bases lying between them. What was sequenced was peripheral blood. J is TRBJ1-6 and V is TRBV27; D gene uncertain. This clonotype was obtained from a woman in her fifties or sixties with acute or convalescent COVID-19. The CDR3 loop is CASSSNSPLHF. In DNA, the CDR3 is TGTGCCAGCAGCTCGAATTCACCCCTCCACTTT.